This is a list of T cell receptor beta chains from one sample in a study of blood T cell repertoires in COVID-19. TCRdb's copy holds only in-frame clones and misses some; the assay was immunoSEQ multiplex PCR. Here the sample spans 100,000 to 150,000 clones, more than 70% being singletons. The material sequenced was peripheral blood. Receptor source: a woman aged 55-69 years with acute or convalescent COVID-19. CDR3s include the opening cysteine and the closing phenylalanine or tryptophan. A D gene is named only where the DNA matches it firmly. Size tells how often a clone was seen (once, few, many) or the class of an expanded clone, and some rows leave it out.

>TRBJ2-2|NA|NA|TRBV5-1
CASSSPGQVFATGELFF
TGCGCCAGCAGCTCCCCGGGACAAGTATTCGCCACCGGGGAGCTGTTTTTT
>TRBJ1-3|NA|NA|TRBV30
CAWSTGGGNTIYF
TGTGCCTGGAGCACGGGAGGGGGAAACACCATATATTTT
>TRBJ2-1|TRBD2|NA|TRBV3-1/TRBV3-2
CASSQGSGVYNEQFF
TGTGCCAGCAGCCAAGGCAGCGGGGTATACAATGAGCAGTTCTTC
>TRBJ2-7|TRBD2|NA|TRBV2
CASRSFSSGRALGGEQYF
TGTGCCAGCAGGTCATTTTCTAGCGGGAGGGCCTTAGGGGGGGAGCAGTACTTC
>TRBJ1-2|NA|NA|TRBV3-1/TRBV3-2
CASSRLGSLNYGYTF
TGTGCCAGCAGTCGCCTTGGGAGCCTTAACTATGGCTACACCTTC
>TRBJ1-2|NA|NA|TRBV28
CASIPTQGANYGYTF
TGTGCCAGCATCCCCACCCAGGGTGCCAACTATGGCTACACCTTC
>TRBJ2-2|NA|NA|TRBV28
CASTRRRIMGELFF
TGTGCCAGCACCCGGCGGAGGATCATGGGGGAGCTGTTTTTT
>TRBJ1-4|NA|few|TRBV9
CASSVLGQANEKLFF
TGTGCCAGCAGCGTACTTGGGCAGGCTAATGAAAAACTGTTTTTT
>TRBJ1-5|TRBD1|few|TRBV2
CASNRDRVNQPQHF
TGTGCCAGCAACCGGGACAGGGTCAATCAGCCCCAGCATTTT
>TRBJ1-4|TRBD1|NA|TRBV7-9
CASSSGQGGVEKLFF
TGTGCCAGCAGCTCTGGACAGGGAGGGGTTGAAAAACTGTTTTTT
>TRBJ1-5|NA|NA|TRBV6-5
CASETGFNQPQHF
TGTGCCAGCGAAACGGGATTCAATCAGCCCCAGCATTTT
>TRBJ2-5|TRBD2|NA|TRBV2
CASKSWTSGRLETQYF
TGTGCCAGCAAGAGTTGGACTAGCGGGAGGTTGGAGACCCAGTACTTC
>TRBJ1-5|NA|few|TRBV28
CASRAGGQPQHF
TGTGCCAGCAGAGCGGGGGGGCAGCCCCAGCATTTT
>TRBJ1-4|NA|NA|TRBV5-1
CASSWTATNEKLFF
TGCGCCAGCAGCTGGACTGCAACTAATGAAAAACTGTTTTTT
>TRBJ2-2|TRBD1|NA|TRBV28
CASSSGGAGTGELFF
TGTGCCAGCAGTTCAGGGGGCGCTGGAACCGGGGAGCTGTTTTTT
>TRBJ1-5|TRBD1|NA|TRBV10-2
CASSWTGAQDQPQHF
TGCGCCAGCAGTTGGACAGGGGCACAGGATCAGCCCCAGCATTTT
>TRBJ2-1|TRBD2|NA|TRBV30
CAWTVGLAGVGEQFF
TGTGCCTGGACCGTAGGGCTAGCGGGAGTGGGAGAGCAGTTCTTC
>TRBJ2-2|TRBD2|NA|TRBV7-3
CASSAGLAGGRGELFF
TGTGCCAGCAGCGCGGGACTAGCGGGAGGGCGAGGGGAGCTGTTTTTT